The clone carrying this T cell receptor (beta chain) was detected a few times. Its antigen is unidentified. TCRdb ran MiXCR on the reads and lists one entry per CDR3 protein. The profile shows 300,000 or so distinct CDR3 sequences, about 25% of them singletons. This sample was included in a study of T cell repertoires in cytomegalovirus infection. About the research overall: Selected CMV epitopes included recently identified HLA-C-restricted ones as well as well-studied HLA-B-restricted ones. Public TCR beta signatures marked donors with CMV infection and the matching HLA.

The study's findings and limits: The cumulative frequency of public TCR beta families identified carriers of CMV plus the relevant HLA. What dominated the ex vivo response were HLA-C-restricted CMV-specific TCR beta clonotypes.

The sequenced sample was cultured PBMCs, obtained from culture after CMV antigen stimulation. The receptor was isolated from a human donor in good health (CMV status not recorded). Some clones in this sample may be carry-over from other donors' samples.

CDR3: CAIKGQHTDTQYF. DNA for the CDR3: TGTGCCATAAAGGGACAGCACACAGATACGCAGTATTTT. The V and J genes are TRBV6-2 or TRBV6-3 and TRBJ2-3; 7 nucleotides line up with TRBD1. Germline CDR1 and CDR2: MNHEY and SVGEGT. The length of the CDR3 is 13 residues. Trimming cost V 10 bases and J 2 bases; bases outside gene matches: 6.